This is a list of T cell receptor beta chains from one sample in a study of T cells in Graves' hyperthyroidism and ophthalmopathy. TCRdb processed the multiplex PCR reads anew with MiXCR; each CDR3 protein has one entry. The table records 400,000 to 550,000 distinct CDR3 sequences, 24% of them present only once. The sequenced material came from blood. All receptors come from a woman younger than 45 with Graves' ophthalmopathy. The CDR3 runs from the conserved cysteine through the conserved F or W. D genes are given only for firm matches. Size is omitted from some rows. Given values are once, few, many or a class for expanded clones.

v_call,d_call,j_call,clone_size,cdr3_nt,cdr3_aa
TRBV27,TRBD1,TRBJ2-7,many,TGTGCCAGCAGTAACCCGGGACAGGGGTTCTACGAGCAGTACTTC,CASSNPGQGFYEQYF
TRBV29-1,TRBD1,TRBJ1-5,many,TGCAGCGTAGTTACAGGGGGCGGCCAGCCCCAGCATTTT,CSVVTGGGQPQHF
TRBV11-1,NA,TRBJ1-1,many,TGTGCCAGCAGCTTACTGTCCGGGGGGAGGAACACTGAAGCTTTCTTT,CASSLLSGGRNTEAFF
TRBV13,NA,TRBJ1-1,many,TGTGCCAGCAGCTTAGATAGGGCTCAGAACACTGAAGCTTTCTTT,CASSLDRAQNTEAFF
TRBV20-1,NA,TRBJ1-2,NA,TGCAGTATGCCATCGGGGCGGGGAGGCTATGGCTACACCTTC,CSMPSGRGGYGYTF
TRBV6-2/TRBV6-3,TRBD2,TRBJ2-1,NA,TGTGCCAGCAGTTACGAGCTAGCGGGGGGCAGCTCCTACAATGAGCAGTTCTTC,CASSYELAGGSSYNEQFF
TRBV11-2,TRBD1,TRBJ2-1,few,TGTGCCAGCAGCTTTTTTTCTGGGACAGGGAATGAGCAGTTCTTC,CASSFFSGTGNEQFF
TRBV19,NA,TRBJ2-2,NA,TGTGCCAGTAGTATCCAGGGGACGAACACCGGGGAGCTGTTTTTT,CASSIQGTNTGELFF
TRBV12-5,NA,TRBJ1-1,few,TGTGCTAGTGGAGGGGGAACTGGCACTGAAGCTTTCTTT,CASGGGTGTEAFF
TRBV27,TRBD1,TRBJ2-5,many,TGTGCCAGCAGTCCTGACAGGGTTCAAGAGACCCAGTACTTC,CASSPDRVQETQYF